These 10 T cell receptor beta chains originate from one sample sequenced in a study of CD8 T cells in ankylosing spondylitis (dated by TCRdb to about 2017). The antigens of these receptors remain unknown. Libraries were constructed by 5' RACE. Sequenced using an Illumina HiSeq 2500. Using fastp trimming at Q25 and MiXCR clonotype assembly, TCRdb reanalyzed the public sequencing data and kept in-frame beta chains. Rows with a matching CDR3 protein are joined into one entry that keeps the most common DNA and genes. In this sample the table shows around 770,000 distinct CDR3 sequences, approximately 10% of which occur a single time. The leading ten clones occupy 0.51% of the sample. What the work shows at the level of the full study, not this receptor alone: Blood from ankylosing spondylitis patients appeared to be characterized by a TCR beta motif composed of about eight highly homologous amino acid variants.

Material: blood, either unsorted or a sorted T cell fraction (not recorded which). The receptor source for this set is a male donor with ankylosing spondylitis.

This clonotype has more than one count but fewer than ten. The chain joins TRBV4-3 to TRBJ1-4, with TRBD1 matching 7 bases. The CDR3 is 13 amino acids. V lost 4 bases, J lost 7 bases, and 3 bases stayed unmatched. Germline V gene sequence: CDR1 LGHNA, CDR2 YSLEER. The CDR3 spells CASSRGTAEKLFF. The CDR3 nucleotides read TGCGCCAGCAGCCGGGGGACAGCTGAAAAACTGTTTTTT.

This clonotype was found a few times. The rearrangement joins TRBV28 to TRBJ2-6; D may be TRBD1 (5 bases). The CDR3 contains 15 residues. Germline V lookup: CDR1 MDHEN, CDR2 SYDVKM. Trimming removed 2 bases from V and 12 bases from J, with 17 bases in between. In DNA, the CDR3 is TGTGCCAGCAGTTTACAGCCCGCAGGGTTACGCGTCCTGACTTTC. Translated, it gives CASSLQPAGLRVLTF.

This clonotype was counted a few times. The V and J genes are TRBV5-1 and TRBJ2-1, with TRBD2 matching 7 bases. The CDR3 totals 14 residues. Germline V gene data show CDR1 as SGHRS and CDR2 as YFSETQ. Losses at the gene ends were 1 base for V and 4 bases for J; bases not matched to a gene: 2. The CDR3 DNA is TGCGCCAGCAGCTTGACTAGCGTATACAATGAGCAGTTCTTC. It translates to CASSLTSVYNEQFF.

The rearrangement joins TRBV29-1 to TRBJ1-2, with a possible D match to TRBD1 (5 bases). Germline-derived CDR1 and CDR2 are SQVTM and ANQGSEA. The CDR3 covers 17 residues. V lost 4 bases and J 7 bases, leaving 28 bases between the germline ends. CDR3 coding DNA: TGCAGCGTTGGGGGCGGGGGGGTTGACGGATTTGCGCGTGGCTACACCTTC. Translating gives CSVGGGGVDGFARGYTF.

CDR3 in DNA: TGTGCCATCAGGGACAGGGAGAACACTGAAGCTTTCTTT. Protein product: CAIRDRENTEAFF. The chain is built from TRBV10-3 and TRBJ1-1; 8 bases line up with TRBD1. Germline loops: CDR1 ENHRY, CDR2 SYGVKD. The CDR3 loop spans 13 amino acids. V was clipped by 6 bases and J by 1 base; unmatched bases: 1.

This clonotype was seen many times. V usage is TRBV7-2 and J usage is TRBJ2-3; D might be TRBD1 (6 bases). There are 14 residues in the CDR3. The V end was cut by 5 bases, the J end by 3 bases, with 12 bases between. Germline loops: CDR1 SGHTA, CDR2 FQGNSA. DNA for the CDR3: TGTGCCAGCAGCCACAGGGTTCGGACAGATACGCAGTATTTT. Amino acids: CASSHRVRTDTQYF.

The CDR3 DNA sequence: TGTGCCAGCAGCACCGCAGGGGGCGCGGCAACCTATGGCTACACCTTC. It encodes CASSTAGGAATYGYTF. This chain links TRBV5-6 with TRBJ1-2; 8 nucleotides align to TRBD1. CDR1 SGHDT and CDR2 YYEEEE come from the germline V gene. The CDR3 covers 16 residues. V lost 4 bases and J lost 4; bases outside the gene matches: 12.

This clonotype was recorded many times. In DNA form, the CDR3 reads TGCAGTGCTAGCGGGGGGGCCTCGGAGACCCAGTACTTC. Translation: CSASGGASETQYF. The rearrangement links TRBV20-1 to TRBJ2-5, with 8 bases fitting TRBD2. The length of the CDR3 is 13 residues. Germline CDR1 reads DFQATT; CDR2 reads SNEGSKA (reference sequence). Unmatched junction bases numbered 5, after V lost 3 bases and J lost 5 bases.

This clonotype was observed a handful of times. The chain combines TRBV12-3 or TRBV12-4 with TRBJ1-1, with D possibly being TRBD1 (5 bases). The CDR3 extends over 14 amino acids. Trimming pared 5 bases from V and 6 bases from J, leaving 16 bases between. In DNA form, the CDR3 reads TGTGCCAGCAGTCCCCCTGCGTGGGGGGCTGAAGCTTTCTTT. This encodes CASSPPAWGAEAFF.

This rearrangement joins TRBV7-9 to TRBJ2-3; D unclear. The germline V and J ends were trimmed by 5 bases and 4 bases, with 13 bases remaining between them. CDR1 and CDR2 (germline): SEHNR, FQNEAQ (reference sequence). The CDR3 runs 14 residues. The chain's CDR3 is CASSLSYPPDTQYF. CDR3 in DNA: TGTGCCAGCAGCCTGTCATATCCCCCAGATACGCAGTATTTT. The variable domain in full, completed from reference TRBV7-9 and TRBJ2-3, reads DTGVSQNPRHKITKRGQNVTFRCDPISEHNRLYWYRQTLGQGPEFLTYFQNEAQLEKSRLLSDRFSAERPKGSFSTLEIQRTEQGDSAMYLCASSLSYPPDTQYFGPGTRLTVL.